This T cell receptor beta chain was captured in a study of shared clonotypes between healthy human individuals. General study results and limits: Tissues were not sampled, only blood, and their repertoires likely differ.

The naive CD8 fraction comprised CD45RO-negative cells positively selected for CCR7 and excluded terminally differentiated effector memory CD45RA+ cells. TCRdb keeps only in-frame clones here, not all; method: immunoSEQ multiplex PCR. The repertoire holds around 550,000 clones, with 90% to 95% as singletons. For this clone: What it binds is unknown.

The sequence was obtained from a woman between 25 and 40 years old in good health. The specimen sequenced was naive CD8+ T cells sorted from blood.

CDR3 in amino acids: CASSSLAGGLEQYF. The CDR3, as DNA: TGTGCCAGCAGTAGCCTGGCGGGAGGGCTTGAGCAGTACTTC. The rearrangement uses TRBV27 and TRBJ2-7; TRBD2 agrees at 9 bases. Germline lookup yields CDR1 MNHEY and CDR2 SMNVEV (reference sequence). The CDR3 has 14 residues. Germline trimming cut 5 bases from V and 7 bases from J; bases unmatched to any gene: 9.